One and the same sample provided the 21 T cell receptor beta chains below, sequenced in a study of cytomegalovirus exposure and HLA in healthy donors. The PCR employed 60 Vbeta primers together with 13 Jbeta primers. Libraries were prepared by immunoSEQ multiplex PCR; TCRdb keeps only in-frame clonotypes and omits some of them. Counted here are 210,000 or so clones, around 87% occurring once; the ten biggest clones make up 1% to 1.5%. Sequences were obtained from PBMCs. These receptors all stem from a man aged 25-45 years in good health and CMV-seronegative.

Turning to this clone: In the same sample, other DNA sequences code for this CDR3. The V call is TRBV7-2, the J call TRBJ1-5; a possible D gene is TRBD1 (6 bases). This CDR3 is built from 13 residues. The germline CDR1 and CDR2 sequences are SGHTA and FQGNSA. Trimming took 5 bases from V and 4 from J, leaving 9 bases between them. The CDR3 region has the DNA TGTGCCAGCAGCCAACAGGGTAATCAGCCCCAGCATTTT. Its protein product is CASSQQGNQPQHF.

V gene TRBV11-2 combines with J gene TRBJ2-3; 9 bases agree with TRBD2. Germline lookup yields CDR1 SGHAT and CDR2 FQNNGV. The CDR3 loop spans 17 amino acids. Germline trimming cut 5 bases from V and 3 bases from J; bases unmatched to any gene: 12. The CDR3 region has the DNA TGTGCCAGCAGCCGGGGCCTGAGCGGGGGGAAGACAGATACGCAGTATTTT. This translates into CASSRGLSGGKTDTQYF.

With regard to this clone: One end of the junction fails to match germline, which may point to a read error. V and J are TRBV5-1 and TRBJ2-5; D is undetermined. The CDR3 length is 20 residues. Germline assignment: CDR1 SGHRS and CDR2 YFSETQ. CDR3 sequence reads: CASSLDREITKEDYQETQYF. For the CDR3, the DNA is TGCGCCAGCAGTTTGGATAGAGAAATAACGAAAGAAGACTACCAAGAGACCCAGTACTTC. Full variable domain (missing parts from reference TRBV5-1 and TRBJ2-5): KAGVTQTPRYLIKTRGQQVTLSCSPISGHRSVSWYQQTPGQGLQFLFEYFSETQRNKGNFPGRFSGRQFSNSRSEMNVSTLELGDSALYLCASSLDREITKEDYQETQYFGPGTRLLVL.

The chain uses TRBV18 and TRBJ1-5, with 9 nucleotides matching TRBD1. The CDR3 loop spans 14 amino acids. The V segment lost 4 bases and the J segment 7 bases; nucleotides outside the gene matches: 5. The germline gives CDR1 KGHSH, CDR2 LQKENI. The CDR3 DNA reads as TGTGCCAGCTCACAGGGACAGGGAGGCCAGCCCCAGCATTTT. As protein: CASSQGQGGQPQHF.

The CDR3 DNA is TGTGCCAGCAGTACAACTAGTACCTACGAGCAGTACTTC. Translation: CASSTTSTYEQYF. J is TRBJ2-7 and V is TRBV2, with D maybe TRBD2 (5 bases). Germline V gene lookup returns CDR1 SNHLY and CDR2 FYNNEI. The length of the CDR3 is 13 residues. V was clipped by 5 bases and J by 2 bases, with 10 bases between them.

The CDR3 loop is CASDRTDTDTQYF. CDR3 DNA: TGTGCCAGCGACAGGACCGACACAGATACGCAGTATTTT. V is TRBV6-5 and J is TRBJ2-3; perhaps TRBD1 as D (6 bases). Looked up from germline, CDR1 is MNHEY and CDR2 is SVGAGI. Trimming pared 8 bases from V and 2 bases from J, leaving 11 bases between. This CDR3 is built from 13 residues.

This clone showed up just once. V gene TRBV5-5 combines with J gene TRBJ1-1; D gene ambiguous. This CDR3 has 15 residues. V was clipped by 0 bases and J by 2 bases, with 11 bases between them. The germline V gene has CDR1 SGHKS and CDR2 YYEKEE (reference sequence). This chain's CDR3 is CASSLGGNVNTEAFF. The CDR3 DNA is TGTGCCAGCAGCTTGGGAGGGAATGTTAACACTGAAGCTTTCTTT.

V usage is TRBV4-2 and J usage is TRBJ1-5; TRBD1 agrees at 7 bases. The CDR3 totals 14 residues. With V trimmed by 4 bases and J by 4 bases, 4 bases remained unmatched. Germline V gene sequence: CDR1 LGHNA, CDR2 YNFKEQ. Here the CDR3 reads CASSPGQENQPQHF. The CDR3 DNA sequence: TGTGCCAGCAGCCCAGGACAGGAGAATCAGCCCCAGCATTTT.

J is TRBJ2-1 and V is TRBV28, with TRBD1 matching over 7 bases. This CDR3 is built from 16 residues. The V gene end was trimmed by 5 bases and the J gene end by 3 bases; junction bases not matched to a gene: 10. Germline assignment: CDR1 MDHEN and CDR2 SYDVKM. For the CDR3, the DNA is TGTGCCAGCAGTCGCCTAACAGGGGCGGGCTACAATGAGCAGTTCTTC. It specifies CASSRLTGAGYNEQFF.

The gene calls are TRBV4-3 and TRBJ2-1, with 7 nucleotides matching TRBD1. The CDR3 has 17 amino acids. Trimming cost V 1 base and J 2 bases; bases outside gene matches: 8. In germline, CDR1 is LGHNA, CDR2 YSLEER. CDR3 nucleotide sequence: TGCGCCAGCAGCCAAGTAGGGGGCCCCCAACCCTACAATGAGCAGTTCTTC. Protein sequence: CASSQVGGPQPYNEQFF.

Concerning this clone: The same CDR3 is also encoded by other DNA sequences in this sample. The gene calls are TRBV5-1 and TRBJ2-3; maybe TRBD2 (5 bases). The length of the CDR3 is 14 residues. With 0 bases removed from V and 5 bases from J, the gap between germline ends came to 10 bases. CDR1 and CDR2 (germline): SGHRS, YFSETQ. The CDR3 here is CASSLGPEGDTQYF. As DNA, the CDR3 is TGCGCCAGCAGCTTGGGACCTGAGGGAGATACGCAGTATTTT.

V usage is TRBV6-1 and J usage is TRBJ1-2, with 8 bases identical to TRBD1. The V and J ends lost 0 bases and 7 bases, in that order; junction bases with no gene match: 10. From germline, CDR1 is MNHNS and CDR2 SASEGT. The length of the CDR3 is 16 residues. As DNA, the CDR3 is TGTGCCAGCAGTGAAGCGATTTTGGGCAGGGGGCTTGGCTACACCTTC. This gives the protein CASSEAILGRGLGYTF.

The V call is TRBV7-2, the J call TRBJ2-7; tentatively, D is TRBD1 (5 bases). The V and J ends lost 6 bases and 3 bases respectively, with 21 bases between them. Germline CDR1 is SGHTA and CDR2 is FQGNSA. The CDR3 contains 16 residues. Here the CDR3 reads CASSSQGPKTFYEQYF. In nucleotides, the CDR3 is TGTGCCAGCAGTTCTCAGGGCCCCAAAACCTTCTACGAGCAGTACTTC. Looking up the rest from reference TRBV7-2 and TRBJ2-7 gives the full variable domain: GAGVSQSPSNKVTEKGKDVELRCDPISGHTALYWYRQSLGQGLEFLIYFQGNSAPDKSGLPSDRFSAERTGGSVSTLTIQRTQQEDSAVYLCASSSQGPKTFYEQYFGPGTRLTVT.

The chain recombines TRBV6-5 with TRBJ1-1, with D perhaps matching TRBD1 (6 bases). This CDR3 contains 15 residues. Germline values: CDR1 MNHEY, CDR2 SVGAGI. V was clipped by 6 bases and J by 7 bases, with 21 bases between them. CDR3 in amino acids: CASRNYKGVFGEAFF. In nucleotides, the CDR3 is TGTGCCAGCAGAAATTACAAGGGGGTGTTCGGTGAAGCTTTCTTT.

This chain links TRBV28 with TRBJ2-7, with TRBD1 matching over 7 bases. The CDR3 consists of 13 residues. Germline CDR1 MDHEN, CDR2 SYDVKM. V was pared by 5 bases and J by 13 bases, with 14 bases of the junction left unmatched. CDR3 DNA sequence: TGTGCCAGCAGTGAACCCTTACCGGGACAGCTTTACTTC. Translated, it gives CASSEPLPGQLYF.

The rearrangement joins TRBV27 to TRBJ2-1; 7 bases map to TRBD2. V trimming: 2 bases; J trimming: 1 base; junction bases outside the gene matches: 2. CDR1 and CDR2 (germline): MNHEY, SMNVEV (reference sequence). CDR3 size: 15 residues. The CDR3 DNA follows: TGTGCCAGCAGTTTACAGGGAGGGTCCTACAATGAGCAGTTCTTC. It is translated as CASSLQGGSYNEQFF.

This clone has more than one count but fewer than ten. V gene TRBV7-6 combines with J gene TRBJ2-7; 8 positions match TRBD1. This CDR3 is built from 16 residues. The ends lost 5 bases at V and 1 base at J; junction bases unmatched: 10. Germline lookup yields CDR1 SGHVS and CDR2 FNYEAQ. The CDR3 spells CASSTPAGTGSYEQYF. Written as DNA, the CDR3 is TGTGCCAGCAGCACCCCCGCGGGGACAGGTTCCTACGAGCAGTACTTC.

This clone was counted a single time. The rearrangement joins TRBV5-1 to TRBJ2-1, with D perhaps TRBD1 (10 bases). V gave up 4 bases and J gave up 0 bases, with 32 bases separating them. The CDR3 runs to 22 residues. Germline assignment: CDR1 SGHRS and CDR2 YFSETQ. The CDR3 here is CASSPGQGQAGGLRSSYNEQFF. The CDR3 bases are TGCGCCAGCAGCCCGGGACAGGGGCAGGCGGGAGGGCTTCGGAGCTCCTACAATGAGCAGTTCTTC.

The CDR3 region has the DNA TGTGCCAGCTCACCAACGACAGACTCTCCAGGGGCCCAGCATTTT. This codes for CASSPTTDSPGAQHF. V usage is TRBV18 and J usage is TRBJ1-5; D is possibly TRBD1 (6 bases). The V end lost 2 bases, the J end lost 11 bases, and 19 bases lay between the germline ends. This CDR3 has 15 amino acids. Germline V gene lookup returns CDR1 KGHSH and CDR2 LQKENI.

This clone is a singleton in its sample. At one boundary the junction diverges from the germline segment, which might be a read error. The chain combines TRBV7-9 with TRBJ2-3; D is unresolved. Looked up from germline, CDR1 is SEHNR and CDR2 is FQNEAQ (reference sequence). The CDR3 loop spans 15 amino acids. CDR3 in amino acids: CSSSFARRATDTQYF. The CDR3 DNA follows: TGTTCCAGCAGCTTTGCGCGCCGAGCGACAGATACGCAGTATTTT.

V usage is TRBV28 and J usage is TRBJ2-6; possible D gene TRBD1, 5 bases. The CDR3 has 14 residues. V gave up 4 bases and J gave up 6 bases, with 10 bases separating them. Germline V lookup: CDR1 MDHEN, CDR2 SYDVKM. CDR3 bases: TGTGCCAGCAGTTCCGGCAGGGTGGCCAACGTCCTGACTTTC. Translated, it gives CASSSGRVANVLTF.